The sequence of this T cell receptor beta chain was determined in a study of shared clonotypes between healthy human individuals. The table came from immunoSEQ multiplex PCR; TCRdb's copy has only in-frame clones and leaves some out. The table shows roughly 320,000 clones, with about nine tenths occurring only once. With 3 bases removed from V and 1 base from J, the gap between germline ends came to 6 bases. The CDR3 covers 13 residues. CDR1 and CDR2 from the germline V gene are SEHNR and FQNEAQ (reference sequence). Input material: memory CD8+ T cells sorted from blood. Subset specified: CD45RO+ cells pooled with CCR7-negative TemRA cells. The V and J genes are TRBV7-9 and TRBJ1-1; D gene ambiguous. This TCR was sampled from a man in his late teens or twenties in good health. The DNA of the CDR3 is TGTGCCAGCAGCTTCGCGGGGAACACTGAAGCTTTCTTT. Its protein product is CASSFAGNTEAFF.